Below are 2 T cell receptor beta chains sequenced from a single sample in a study of T-cell memory formation after mild COVID-19. Each CDR3 protein gets one entry after TCRdb re-called the 5' RACE reads with MiXCR. The sample holds 300,000 to 350,000 distinct CDR3 sequences, approximately 15% seen once. The sample comprised PBMCs or a T cell subset sorted from them (not recorded which). The source is a man aged 18 to 30 who had mild COVID-19 (a few samples of this study predate the infection). Cell type and time point are not known.

This sequence joins TRBV12-3 or TRBV12-4 and TRBJ1-3; D is unresolved. Trimming removed 7 bases at V and 4 bases at J, with 11 bases between. The CDR3 sequence is 13 residues long. The chain's CDR3 is CASNHGSGNTIYF. DNA for the CDR3: TGTGCCAGCAACCACGGCAGCGGAAACACCATATATTTT.

This clonotype has only a few counts. This sequence joins TRBV29-1 and TRBJ2-7; D is perhaps TRBD2 (7 bases). This CDR3 is 14 amino acids long. The germline CDR1 and CDR2 sequences are SQVTM and ANQGSEA. V was trimmed by 7 bases and J by 0 bases, leaving 16 bases between them. The DNA for the CDR3 is TGCAGCGCCGAGGGGGGGGAATTCTCCTACGAGCAGTACTTC. As protein: CSAEGGEFSYEQYF.